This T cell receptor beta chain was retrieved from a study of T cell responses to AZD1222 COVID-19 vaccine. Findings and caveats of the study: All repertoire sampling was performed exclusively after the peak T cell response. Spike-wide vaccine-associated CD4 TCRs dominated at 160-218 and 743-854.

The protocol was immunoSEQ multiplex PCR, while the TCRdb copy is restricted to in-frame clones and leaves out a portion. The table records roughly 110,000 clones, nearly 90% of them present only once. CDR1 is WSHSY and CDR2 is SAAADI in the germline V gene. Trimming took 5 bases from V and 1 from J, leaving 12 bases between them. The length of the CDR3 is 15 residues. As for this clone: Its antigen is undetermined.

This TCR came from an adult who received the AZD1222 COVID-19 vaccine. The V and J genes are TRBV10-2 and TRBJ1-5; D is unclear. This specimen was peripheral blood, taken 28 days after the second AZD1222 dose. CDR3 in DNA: TGCGCCAGCAGTCCGTCCGCCGGGAGCAATCAGCCCCAGCATTTT. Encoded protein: CASSPSAGSNQPQHF.